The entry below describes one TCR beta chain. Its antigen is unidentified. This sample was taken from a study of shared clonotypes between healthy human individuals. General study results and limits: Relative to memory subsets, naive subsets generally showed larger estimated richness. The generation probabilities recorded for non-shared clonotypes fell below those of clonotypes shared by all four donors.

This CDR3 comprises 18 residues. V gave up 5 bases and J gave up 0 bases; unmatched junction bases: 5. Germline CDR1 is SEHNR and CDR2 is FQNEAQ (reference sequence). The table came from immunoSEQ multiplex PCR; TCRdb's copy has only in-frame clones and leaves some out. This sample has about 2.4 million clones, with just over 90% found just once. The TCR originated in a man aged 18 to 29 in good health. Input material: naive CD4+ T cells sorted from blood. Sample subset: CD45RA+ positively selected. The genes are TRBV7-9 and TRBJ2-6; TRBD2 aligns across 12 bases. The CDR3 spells CASSDGLAGISGANVLTF. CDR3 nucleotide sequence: TGTGCCAGCAGCGACGGACTAGCGGGGATCTCTGGGGCCAACGTCCTGACTTTC.